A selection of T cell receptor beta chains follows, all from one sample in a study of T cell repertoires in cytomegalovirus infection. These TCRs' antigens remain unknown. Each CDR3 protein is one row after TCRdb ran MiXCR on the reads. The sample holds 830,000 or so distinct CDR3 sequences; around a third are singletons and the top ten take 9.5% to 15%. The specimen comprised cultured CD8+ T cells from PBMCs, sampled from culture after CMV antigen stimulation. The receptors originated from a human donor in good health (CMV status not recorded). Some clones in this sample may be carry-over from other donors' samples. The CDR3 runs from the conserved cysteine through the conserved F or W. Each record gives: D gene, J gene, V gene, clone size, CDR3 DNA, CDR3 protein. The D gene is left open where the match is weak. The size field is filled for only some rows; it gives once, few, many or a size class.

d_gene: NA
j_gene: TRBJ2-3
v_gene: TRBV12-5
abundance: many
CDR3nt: TGTGCTAGTGGTTTTGGAGATACGCAGTATTTT
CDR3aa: CASGFGDTQYF

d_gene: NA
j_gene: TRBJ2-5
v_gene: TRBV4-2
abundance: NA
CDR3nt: TGTGCCAGCAGCCAAGAGGTCAGGGGTAAGACCCAGTACTTC
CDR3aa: CASSQEVRGKTQYF

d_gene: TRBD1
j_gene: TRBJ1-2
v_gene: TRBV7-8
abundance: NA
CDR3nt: TGTGCCAGCACCCCGGCCCTGGGACAGGGAGTTATTGGCTACACCTTC
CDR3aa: CASTPALGQGVIGYTF

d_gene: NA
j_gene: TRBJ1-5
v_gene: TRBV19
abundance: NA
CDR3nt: TGTGCCAGTAGTATAGCCCAGGGGCCCAATCAGCCCCAGCATTTT
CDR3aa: CASSIAQGPNQPQHF

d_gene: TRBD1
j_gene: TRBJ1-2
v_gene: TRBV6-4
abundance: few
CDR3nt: TGTGCCAGCAGTGACCGAACAGGGGGATTTGGCTATGGCTACACCTTC
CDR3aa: CASSDRTGGFGYGYTF

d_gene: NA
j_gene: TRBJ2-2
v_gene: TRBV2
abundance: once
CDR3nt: TGTGCCATTTTTGAGGGGGCGAACACCGGGGAGCTGTTTTTT
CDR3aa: CAIFEGANTGELFF

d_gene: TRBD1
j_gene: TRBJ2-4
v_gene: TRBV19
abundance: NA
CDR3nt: TGTGCCAGTAGTATAGTGACAGGGGTAGCCAAAAACATTCAGTACTTC
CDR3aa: CASSIVTGVAKNIQYF

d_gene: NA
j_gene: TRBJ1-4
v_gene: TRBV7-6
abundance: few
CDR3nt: TGTGCCAGCAGCTTAGACGGGGATGAAAAACTGTTTTTT
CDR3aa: CASSLDGDEKLFF

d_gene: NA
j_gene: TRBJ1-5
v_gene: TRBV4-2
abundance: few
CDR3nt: TGTGCCAGCAGCCATGAGGGGCCAGGTGGAGGGAGCAATCAGCCCCAGCATTTT
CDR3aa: CASSHEGPGGGSNQPQHF

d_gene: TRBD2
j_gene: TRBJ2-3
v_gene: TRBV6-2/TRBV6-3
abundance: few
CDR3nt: TGTGCCAGCAGTTACCGGGGGGGGCCAGATACGCAGTATTTT
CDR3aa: CASSYRGGPDTQYF

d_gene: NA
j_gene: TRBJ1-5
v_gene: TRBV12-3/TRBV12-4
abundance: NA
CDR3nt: TGTGCCAGCAGTTTAAAAAGGGGTGGTCAGCCCCAGCATTTT
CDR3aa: CASSLKRGGQPQHF

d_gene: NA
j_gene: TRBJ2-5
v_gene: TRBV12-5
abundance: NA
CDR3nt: TGTGCTAGTGGTTTGGGCGGGGGCCCGCTAGAGACCCAGTACTTC
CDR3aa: CASGLGGGPLETQYF

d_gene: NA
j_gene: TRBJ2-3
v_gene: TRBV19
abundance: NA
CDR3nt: TGTGCCAGTAGTGTTTCCCTCACAGATACGCAGTATTTT
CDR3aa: CASSVSLTDTQYF

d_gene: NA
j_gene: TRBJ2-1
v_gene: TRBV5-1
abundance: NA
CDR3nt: TGCGCCAGCAGACCGGGACCACCGGCCCACAATGAGCAGTTCTTC
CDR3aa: CASRPGPPAHNEQFF

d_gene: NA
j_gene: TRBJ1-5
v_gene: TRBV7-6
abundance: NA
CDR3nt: TGTACCAGCAGCTACGGTAGCAATCAGCCCCAGCATTTT
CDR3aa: CTSSYGSNQPQHF

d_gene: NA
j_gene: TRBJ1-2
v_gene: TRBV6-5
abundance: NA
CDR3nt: TGTGCCAGCAGTTACTCGGTAGGAGATCGGTATGGCTACACCTTC
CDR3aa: CASSYSVGDRYGYTF

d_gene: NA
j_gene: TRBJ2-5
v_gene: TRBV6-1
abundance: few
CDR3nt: TGTGCCAGCAGTGAAGTGTGGGTGGAGACCCAGTACTTC
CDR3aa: CASSEVWVETQYF

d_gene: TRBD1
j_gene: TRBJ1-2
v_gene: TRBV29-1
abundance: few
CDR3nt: TGCAGCGTTCGACAGGGGGATGGCTACACCTTC
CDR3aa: CSVRQGDGYTF

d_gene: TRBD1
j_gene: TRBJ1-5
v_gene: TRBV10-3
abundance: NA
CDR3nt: TGTGCCATCAGTGGCGGGACAGGCGGCTATAGCAATCAGCCCCAGCATTTT
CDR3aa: CAISGGTGGYSNQPQHF

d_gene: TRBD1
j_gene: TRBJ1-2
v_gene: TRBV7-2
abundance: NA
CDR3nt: TGTGCCAGCAGCTTACAGGGGGTTCGGGACTACACCTTC
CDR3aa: CASSLQGVRDYTF

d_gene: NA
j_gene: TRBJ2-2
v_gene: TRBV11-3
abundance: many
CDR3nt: TGTGCCAGTAGAGGCCAAACCGGGGAGCTGTTTTTT
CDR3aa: CASRGQTGELFF

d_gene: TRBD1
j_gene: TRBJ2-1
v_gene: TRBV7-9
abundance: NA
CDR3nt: TGTGCCAGCAGCGAAGTAACCGGGACAGGGGTCAATGAGCAGTTCTTC
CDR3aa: CASSEVTGTGVNEQFF

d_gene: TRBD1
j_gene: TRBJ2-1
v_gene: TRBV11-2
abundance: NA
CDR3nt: TGTGCCAGCAGCACACCGGGACAGGGATCCAATGAGCAGTTCTTC
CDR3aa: CASSTPGQGSNEQFF

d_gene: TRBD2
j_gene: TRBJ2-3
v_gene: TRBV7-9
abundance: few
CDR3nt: TGTGCCAGCAGCTCGGGACTAGCGGGCCCGGTGGTAGATACGCAGTATTTT
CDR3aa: CASSSGLAGPVVDTQYF

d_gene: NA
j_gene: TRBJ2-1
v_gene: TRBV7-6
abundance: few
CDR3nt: TGTGCCAGCAGCCCAGGGGTCGGGGGCTCCTACAATGAGCAGTTCTTC
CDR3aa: CASSPGVGGSYNEQFF

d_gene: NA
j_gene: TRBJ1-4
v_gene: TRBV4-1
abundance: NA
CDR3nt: TGCGCCAGCAGCCCTCGGGACACTTCAAGCACTGAAAAACTGTTTTTT
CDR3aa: CASSPRDTSSTEKLFF

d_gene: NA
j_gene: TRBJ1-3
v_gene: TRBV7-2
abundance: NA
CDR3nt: TGTGCCAGCAGCCCCGCACAATGGACTGGAAACACCATATATTTT
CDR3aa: CASSPAQWTGNTIYF

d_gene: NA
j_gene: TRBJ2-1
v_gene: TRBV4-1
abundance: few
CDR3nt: TGCGCCAGCAGCCAAGAGGCGGCAGGGGTCCACAATGAGCAGTTCTTC
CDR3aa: CASSQEAAGVHNEQFF

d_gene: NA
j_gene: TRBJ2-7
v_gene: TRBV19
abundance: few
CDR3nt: TGTGCCAGTAGTATTGGCGGTTCAGCCTACGAGCAGTACTTC
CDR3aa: CASSIGGSAYEQYF

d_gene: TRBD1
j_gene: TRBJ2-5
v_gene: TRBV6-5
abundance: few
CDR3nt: TGTGCCAGCAGTTACTTACCGACCGGGACAGGCTTCCAAGAGACCCAGTACTTC
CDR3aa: CASSYLPTGTGFQETQYF

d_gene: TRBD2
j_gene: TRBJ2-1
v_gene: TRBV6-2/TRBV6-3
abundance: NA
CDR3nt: TGTGCCAGCAGTTACCGACTAGCGGGGGCCTATTTGTACAATGAGCAGTTCTTC
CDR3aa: CASSYRLAGAYLYNEQFF

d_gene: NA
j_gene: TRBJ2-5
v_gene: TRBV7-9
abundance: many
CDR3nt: TGTGCCAGCAGCCCCCGGGCCTTCCAAGAGACCCAGTACTTC
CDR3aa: CASSPRAFQETQYF

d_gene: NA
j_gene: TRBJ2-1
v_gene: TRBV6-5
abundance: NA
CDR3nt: TGTGCCAGCAGTTATGATACACGGGGTATAAATGAGCAGTTCTTC
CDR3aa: CASSYDTRGINEQFF

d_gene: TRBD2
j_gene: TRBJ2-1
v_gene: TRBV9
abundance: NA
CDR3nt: TGTGCCAGCATGGGCTCGGGAGGGGCCAAGTTCTTC
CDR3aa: CASMGSGGAKFF

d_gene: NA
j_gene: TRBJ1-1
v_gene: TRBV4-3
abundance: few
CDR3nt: TGCGCCAGCAGCCAAGAGCCAACCACTGAAGCTTTCTTT
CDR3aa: CASSQEPTTEAFF

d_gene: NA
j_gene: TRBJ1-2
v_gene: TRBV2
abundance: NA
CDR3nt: TGTGCCAGCAGTGACGGCAGGTTTCGAGGCTACACCTTC
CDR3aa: CASSDGRFRGYTF

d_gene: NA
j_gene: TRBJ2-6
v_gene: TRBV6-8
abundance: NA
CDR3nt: TGTGCCAGCAGTTATTTTAGGACAGTTGGCACTGGGGCCAACGTCCTGACTTTC
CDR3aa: CASSYFRTVGTGANVLTF

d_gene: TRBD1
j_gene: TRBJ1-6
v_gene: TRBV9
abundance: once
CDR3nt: TGTGCCAGCAGCAAGGGACAGGGATCACCCCTCCACTTT
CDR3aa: CASSKGQGSPLHF

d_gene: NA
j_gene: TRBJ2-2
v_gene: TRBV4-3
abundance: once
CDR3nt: TGCGCCAGCAGCCAAGATAAAACCCGGGCCCCCGGGGAGCTGTTTTTT
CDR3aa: CASSQDKTRAPGELFF

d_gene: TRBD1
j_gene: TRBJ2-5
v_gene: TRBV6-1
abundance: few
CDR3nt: TGTGCCAACTCGGGACAGGGAGGGGAGACCCAGTACTTC
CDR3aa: CANSGQGGETQYF

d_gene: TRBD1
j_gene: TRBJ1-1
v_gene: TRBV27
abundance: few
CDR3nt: TGTGCCAGCAGTTTATCTCCAGGGGGATTATCTGAAGCTTTCTTT
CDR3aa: CASSLSPGGLSEAFF

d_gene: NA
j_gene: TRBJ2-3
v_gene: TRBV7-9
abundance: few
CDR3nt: TGTGCCAGCAGTAACGACGATTCCAGATACCTTCGAACGCAGTATTTT
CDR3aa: CASSNDDSRYLRTQYF

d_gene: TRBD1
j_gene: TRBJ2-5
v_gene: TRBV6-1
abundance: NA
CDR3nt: TGTGCCAGCGGTGGAATACGTGACAGGGGGACTCAAGAGACCCAGTACTTC
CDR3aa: CASGGIRDRGTQETQYF

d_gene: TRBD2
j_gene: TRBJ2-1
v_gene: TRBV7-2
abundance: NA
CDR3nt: TGTGCCAGCAGCTTAAGTGGCTATAGGCGGGGGGGCTCCTACAATGAGCAGTTCTTC
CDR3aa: CASSLSGYRRGGSYNEQFF

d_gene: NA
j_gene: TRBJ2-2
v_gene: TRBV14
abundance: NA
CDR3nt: TGTGCCAGCAGCCACCCATGGGTGGGCCTCTGGGACACCGGGGAGCTGTTTTTT
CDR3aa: CASSHPWVGLWDTGELFF

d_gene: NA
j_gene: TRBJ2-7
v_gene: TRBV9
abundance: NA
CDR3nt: TGTGCCAGCAGCGTAGGGGACGGCTACGAGCAGTACTTC
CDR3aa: CASSVGDGYEQYF

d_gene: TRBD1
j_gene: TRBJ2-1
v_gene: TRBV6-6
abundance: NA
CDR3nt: TGTGCCAGCACCGCACTGGACAGGGCCAATGAGCAGTTCTTC
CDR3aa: CASTALDRANEQFF

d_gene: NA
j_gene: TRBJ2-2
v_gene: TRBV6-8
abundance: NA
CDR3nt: TGTGCCAACAGCCCCCGAGGTCTATCTGGGGGGCGGGACACCGGGGAGCTGTTTTTT
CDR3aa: CANSPRGLSGGRDTGELFF